A single sample gave rise to the 17 T cell receptor beta chains below, sequenced in a study of T cell responses to AZD1222 COVID-19 vaccine. TCRdb keeps only in-frame clones here, not all; method: immunoSEQ multiplex PCR. The table includes some 150,000 clones, 90% to 95% detected once. Material: peripheral blood, obtained 28 days after the second AZD1222 dose. The source is an adult who received the AZD1222 COVID-19 vaccine.

The chain recombines TRBV24-1 with TRBJ2-4; tentative D call: TRBD2 (5 bases). CDR3 length: 15 residues. Germline lookup yields CDR1 KGHDR and CDR2 SFDVKD. The V end lost 10 bases, the J end lost 0 bases, and 15 bases lay between the germline ends. The CDR3 bases are TGTGCCACGCAGCGGACCGAGCCAGCCAAAAACATTCAGTACTTC. This encodes CATQRTEPAKNIQYF.

The sample holds one count of this clone. The chain couples TRBV5-1 to TRBJ2-3; 9 nucleotides line up with TRBD2. The CDR3 sequence is 15 residues long. V trimming: 2 bases; J trimming: 2 bases; junction bases outside the gene matches: 3. Per germline, CDR1 SGHRS and CDR2 YFSETQ. CDR3 in DNA: TGCGCCAGCAGCTTAATAGCGGGAGCCACAGATACGCAGTATTTT. This translates into CASSLIAGATDTQYF.

The chain links TRBV18 to TRBJ1-1; the D gene is possibly TRBD1 (5 bases). Per the germline V gene, CDR1 is KGHSH and CDR2 is LQKENI. CDR3 length equals 14 residues. Trimming left V 3 bases short and J 1 base short, with 9 bases between. CDR3: CASSPAGRNTEAFF. The CDR3 region has the DNA TGTGCCAGCTCACCCGCGGGACGGAACACTGAAGCTTTCTTT.

In DNA form, the CDR3 reads TGTGCCTGGAGTCCGCTAGCGTCGCGCACAGATACGCAGTATTTT. Translated: CAWSPLASRTDTQYF. The gene calls are TRBV30 and TRBJ2-3; maybe TRBD2 (6 bases). Trimming pared 2 bases from V and 1 base from J, leaving 13 bases between. This CDR3 spans 15 amino acids. Germline loops: CDR1 GTSNPN, CDR2 SVGIG (reference sequence).

The chain carries TRBV7-3 and TRBJ1-2, with 7 bases matching TRBD1. Unmatched junction bases numbered 9, after V lost 1 base and J lost 13 bases. The CDR3 runs to 13 residues. The germline CDR1 and CDR2 sequences are SGHTA and FQGTGA. CDR3 residues: CASSLRAQGKITF. CDR3 bases: TGTGCCAGCAGCTTAAGGGCACAGGGGAAGATCACCTTC.

The V gene is TRBV28, the J gene TRBJ1-3, with unresolved D. Trimming removed 5 bases from V and 2 bases from J, with 7 bases in between. Germline V gene sequence: CDR1 MDHEN, CDR2 SYDVKM. The CDR3 is made up of 13 amino acids. CDR3 protein: CASSRPPGNTIYF. The CDR3 nucleotides read TGTGCCAGCAGTCGCCCCCCTGGAAACACCATATATTTT.

The chain carries TRBV19 and TRBJ1-1, with D unresolved. The V end was cut by 10 bases, the J end by 2 bases, with 14 bases between. There are 13 residues in the CDR3. Germline CDR1 LNHDA, CDR2 SQIVND (reference sequence). In DNA, the CDR3 is TGTGCCACCAAATCGGCAGTTAACACTGAAGCTTTCTTT. This sequence encodes CATKSAVNTEAFF.

The J gene is TRBJ2-6, the V gene TRBV4-1; D uncertain. CDR1 is MGHRA, CDR2 YSYEKL, per germline. The CDR3 sequence is 18 residues long. V shed 1 base and J shed 0 bases, with 13 bases lying between them. Written as DNA, the CDR3 is TGCGCCAGCAGCCAAGTAATAGCCGCGAGCTCTGGGGCCAACGTCCTGACTTTC. Translated: CASSQVIAASSGANVLTF.

This chain uses TRBV28 with TRBJ1-6; unclear D gene. The CDR3 length is 13 residues. The V gene lost 2 bases and the J gene lost 9 bases, with 8 bases spanning the gap. Germline CDR1 is MDHEN and CDR2 is SYDVKM. CDR3 in DNA: TGTGCCAGCAGTTTAGACGGGAGTTCACCCCTCCACTTT. Its protein is CASSLDGSSPLHF.

The chain has TRBV28 and TRBJ2-2, with 8 bases identical to TRBD2. V shed 7 bases and J 0 bases; nucleotides not matched to a gene: 10. This CDR3 region has 17 residues. Germline CDR1 and CDR2: MDHEN and SYDVKM. The CDR3 reads CASTKVTSVPNTGELFF. The CDR3 region has the DNA TGTGCCAGCACCAAAGTGACTAGCGTGCCGAACACCGGGGAGCTGTTTTTT.

The chain employs TRBV7-2 and TRBJ2-3; TRBD2 aligns across 12 bases. Germline values: CDR1 SGHTA, CDR2 FQGNSA. J was trimmed by 8 bases and V by 5 bases; bases with no gene match: 14. The length of the CDR3 is 17 residues. CDR3 bases: TGTGCCAGCAGCCCCAGGCCGACTAGCGGGGGACCGGGTACGCAGTATTTT. Protein: CASSPRPTSGGPGTQYF.

The rearrangement uses TRBV7-2 and TRBJ1-1; D not resolved. Deletions cut 2 bases from V and 0 bases from J, with 7 bases between. The CDR3 sequence is 14 residues long. Germline V gives CDR1 SGHTA, CDR2 FQGNSA. This CDR3 is CASSLLQMNTEAFF. The DNA for the CDR3 is TGTGCCAGCAGCTTACTACAGATGAACACTGAAGCTTTCTTT.

This clone showed up just a few times. Additional DNA sequences in this sample encode the identical CDR3. The genes are TRBV5-1 and TRBJ2-5, with no clear D. V shed 2 bases and J shed 2 bases, with 1 base lying between them. The CDR3 length is 11 residues. Germline V gene data show CDR1 as SGHRS and CDR2 as YFSETQ. The CDR3 DNA reads TGCGCCAGCAGCTTACAAGAGACCCAGTACTTC. It specifies CASSLQETQYF.

J is TRBJ2-1 and V is TRBV10-1; 12 bases map to TRBD1. After removal of 2 bases from V and 9 bases from J, the junction contained 5 bases not matched to a gene. Germline V gives CDR1 WNHNN, CDR2 SYGVQD (reference sequence). This CDR3 has 15 amino acids. The CDR3 DNA is TGCGCCAGCAGTGAGAGGGACAGGGGGCAAGGTGAGCAGTTCTTC. Protein: CASSERDRGQGEQFF.

This rearrangement joins TRBV15 to TRBJ1-6, with unresolved D. V was shortened by 5 bases and J by 7 bases, with 12 bases between the two germline ends. The germline CDR1 and CDR2 sequences are LNHNV and YYDKDF (reference sequence). This CDR3 comprises 14 residues. CDR3 residues: CATSPKAPNSPLHF. The CDR3, as DNA: TGTGCCACCAGCCCGAAGGCGCCGAATTCACCCCTCCACTTT.

This chain links TRBV2 with TRBJ1-1; 9 bases map to TRBD1. The germline CDR1 and CDR2 sequences are SNHLY and FYNNEI. Losses at the gene ends were 4 bases for V and 4 bases for J; bases not matched to a gene: 10. CDR3 length: 16 residues. The CDR3 DNA reads TGTGCCAGCAGTGTAGGGACAGGGCGGCGGAGCACTGAAGCTTTCTTT. This translates into CASSVGTGRRSTEAFF.

The V gene is TRBV3-1 (or the pseudogene TRBV3-2), the J gene TRBJ1-3, with D perhaps TRBD1 (6 bases). The CDR3 contains 15 residues. V lost 6 bases and J lost 0, with 12 bases in between. Germline V lookup: CDR1 LGHDT, CDR2 YNNKEL (reference sequence). The CDR3 spells CASSDDRLSGNTIYF. The CDR3, as DNA: TGTGCCAGCAGTGACGACAGGCTCTCTGGAAACACCATATATTTT.